A selection of T cell receptor beta chains follows, all from one sample in a study of regulatory T cells in long-lasting Graves disease. TCRdb independently ran MiXCR on the multiplex PCR reads; one entry per CDR3 protein. The table has about 220,000 distinct CDR3 sequences, less than 20% seen once. This sample also belongs to another study, concerning T cells in Graves' hyperthyroidism and ophthalmopathy.

Here the sequenced sample was peripheral blood mononuclear cells (PBMCs), taken at new diagnosis, from a patient treated with antithyroid drugs. The receptors derive from a woman younger than 45 with Graves disease. Both conserved end residues are trimmed from each CDR3. Size values are once, few and many counts, or a class for expanded clones, and some rows have none.

CDR3 length	V gene	clone size	J gene	CDR3 protein
12	TRBV29-1	many	TRBJ1-1	SVLNRGMRSEAF
14	TRBV28	many	TRBJ1-2	ASSSVGGATNYGYT
10	TRBV25-1	many	TRBJ1-1	ASRRAGTEAF
16	TRBV29-1	many	TRBJ1-4	SVAGSLRGITTNEKLF
11	TRBV5-1	many	TRBJ2-7	ASSPTPTYEQY
12	TRBV9	few	TRBJ2-2	ASSPGGMAGELF
13	TRBV28	-	TRBJ2-7	ASSLSGTGFHEQY
9	TRBV19	many	TRBJ1-2	ASSIQSGYT
13	TRBV5-1	many	TRBJ1-2	ASSLSTVPNYGYT
12	TRBV28	many	TRBJ1-1	ASSLSRPNTEAF
12	TRBV5-6	few	TRBJ2-7	ASSLAGQGYEQY
15	TRBV18	-	TRBJ2-1	ASSPFSTGTGHNEQF
13	TRBV6-1	many	TRBJ2-7	ASSAMTGVRNEQY
17	TRBV4-2	many	TRBJ2-1	ASSQESPTSASSYNEQF
9	TRBV19	-	TRBJ2-4	ASSAANIQY
9	TRBV20-1	-	TRBJ1-2	SLQPGNGYT
14	TRBV4-1	many	TRBJ2-1	ASRTGLASSYNEQF
12	TRBV6-1	many	TRBJ2-7	ASSEEEVSYEQY
15	TRBV27	many	TRBJ2-3	ASSSPRAPRGTDTQY
14	TRBV6-1	many	TRBJ2-1	ASSVQGAISYNEQF
9	TRBV7-9	many	TRBJ1-1	ASSSGSGAF
14	TRBV2	-	TRBJ2-1	ASSDLWLAGIGEQF
10	TRBV30	many	TRBJ1-1	AWSNMNTEAF
13	TRBV7-2	few	TRBJ1-1	ASSPRGVMNTEAF
12	TRBV6-1	once	TRBJ2-2	ASTSGSNTGELF
12	TRBV7-9	few	TRBJ1-2	ASRGEASNYGYT
14	TRBV24-1	few	TRBJ2-1	ATSDWGGLGYNEQF
10	TRBV28	-	TRBJ2-7	ASTQLAGEQY
13	TRBV4-2	many	TRBJ1-1	ASSPMGQQNTEAF
13	TRBV20-1	many	TRBJ1-1	SARDYRTGYTEAF
15	TRBV3-1	few	TRBJ1-2	ASSQDSPGGFNYGYT
13	TRBV5-1	many	TRBJ2-7	ASTPHQTGGYEQY
12	TRBV27	-	-	ASSLGLGVGEQF
11	TRBV20-1	many	TRBJ1-5	SARGFLNQPQH
14	TRBV9	many	TRBJ1-1	ASSEGTGGGITEAF
12	TRBV20-1	many	TRBJ2-7	SARLFRAPYEQY
11	TRBV28	many	TRBJ2-7	ASSLDGDYEQY
15	TRBV3-1	many	TRBJ2-5	ASSQEIRAGGQETQY
11	TRBV5-1	many	TRBJ1-1	ASSFGKDTEAF
11	TRBV19	many	TRBJ2-3	ASSPSPRDTQY
14	TRBV12-3/TRBV12-4	-	TRBJ1-1	ASSSLLRAINTEAF
12	TRBV5-1	few	TRBJ1-5	ASSLAGGDQPQH